This T cell receptor (beta chain) emerged from a study of blood T cell repertoires in COVID-19. The wider study: T cells, B-cell-depleted T cells, or PBMCs supplied cDNA or gDNA.

The CDR3 is 14 residues long. V gave up 6 bases and J gave up 5 bases; unmatched junction bases: 9. Germline CDR1 and CDR2: SQVTM and ANQGSEA. Produced via immunoSEQ multiplex PCR; TCRdb's table is partial and in-frame only. The data contain 330,000 or so clones, roughly 90% of them seen just once; the ten biggest clones take up just over 1%. Donors were grouped by their self-reported clinical history. The sequencing sample was made of PBMCs or T cells enriched from blood (not recorded which). The gene calls are TRBV29-1 and TRBJ2-7; 11 nucleotides agree with TRBD1. The clonotype was recovered from a woman aged 30 to 39 who had been exposed to COVID-19. The CDR3 loop reads CSVAGTGGSNEQYF. The CDR3 DNA is TGCAGCGTGGCCGGGACAGGGGGTTCTAACGAGCAGTACTTC.